These T cell receptor beta chains were read from a single sample in a study of regulatory T cells in long-lasting Graves disease. One entry per CDR3 protein, called by TCRdb with MiXCR from the multiplex PCR reads. The sample shows hundreds of thousands of distinct CDR3 sequences, less than 25% of them seen only once. The sample was peripheral blood mononuclear cells (PBMCs), taken when the disease was refractory, from a patient treated with antithyroid drugs. Every receptor here comes from a female donor with Graves disease. Each CDR3 is given with its conserved first and last residue. A D gene is named only where the DNA matches it firmly. Size is omitted from some rows. Given values are once, few, many or a class for expanded clones.

.,TRBV20-1,TRBJ2-3,.,TGCAGTGCTGGGGGCGGGAGAACAGATACGCAGTATTTT,CSAGGGRTDTQYF
many,TRBV7-9,TRBJ1-2,TRBD1,TGTGCCAGCAGCCTACAGGGGGCTCTAGACTATGGCTACACCTTC,CASSLQGALDYGYTF
few,TRBV6-2/TRBV6-3,TRBJ2-2,TRBD2,TGTGCCAGCAGTTCCCTAGCGGGAGAGGGCACCGGGGAGCTGTTTTTT,CASSSLAGEGTGELFF
many,TRBV12-3/TRBV12-4,TRBJ1-1,.,TGTGCCAGCCGACTGGGGTATAGGGAAGCTGAAGCTTTCTTT,CASRLGYREAEAFF
many,TRBV7-2,TRBJ1-1,.,TGTGCCAGCAGCTTGCGTGTTGAAGCTTTCTTT,CASSLRVEAFF
many,TRBV11-3,TRBJ2-7,TRBD1,TGTGCCAGCAGCCCGGGGTCAGACAGGGACTACGAGCAGTACTTC,CASSPGSDRDYEQYF
few,TRBV7-8,TRBJ1-2,.,TGTGCCAGCAGCTTAGAAGCACAGGGTTCAAGGACCTATGGCTACACCTTC,CASSLEAQGSRTYGYTF
many,TRBV30,TRBJ2-5,.,TGTGCCTGGTTTACCCCCCGTAGGGAGACCCAGTACTTC,CAWFTPRRETQYF
.,TRBV3-1,TRBJ2-7,TRBD2,TGTGCCAGCAGCCAAGATTGGGCTAGCGGGGGGCACGAGCAGTACTTC,CASSQDWASGGHEQYF
many,TRBV11-2,TRBJ2-5,.,TGTGCCAGCAGCTTAGGTCGGGGGACCCAGTACTTC,CASSLGRGTQYF
few,TRBV6-1,TRBJ2-7,TRBD1,TGTGCCAGCACCCCGGGACAGCCCTACGAGCAGTACTTC,CASTPGQPYEQYF
.,TRBV5-1,TRBJ1-1,TRBD1,TGCGCCAGCAGCCCTAAAGACAGGGGCACTGAAGCTTTCTTT,CASSPKDRGTEAFF
few,TRBV20-1,TRBJ1-2,.,TGCAGTGCTAGACCGGGCAGCTACTATGGCTACACCTTC,CSARPGSYYGYTF
many,TRBV27,TRBJ2-2,.,TGTGCCAGCAGAACGGGGTCCACCGGGGAGCTGTTTTTT,CASRTGSTGELFF
few,TRBV6-1,TRBJ1-2,.,TGTGCCAGCTCACCGGGGGGGAGTCTTAACTATGGCTACACCTTC,CASSPGGSLNYGYTF
few,TRBV5-8,TRBJ1-2,.,TGTGCCAGCAGCTTGAGTCTGATCTCGAGATATGGCTACACCTTC,CASSLSLISRYGYTF
.,TRBV29-1,TRBJ2-7,.,TGCAGCGTTGAAGATCGTTGGTCAACTACCTACGAGCAGTACTTC,CSVEDRWSTTYEQYF
many,TRBV2,TRBJ2-5,.,TGTGCCAGCAGTCCGGGCCCCCCGGGGGAGACCCAGTACTTC,CASSPGPPGETQYF
many,TRBV6-1,TRBJ2-5,TRBD2,TGTGCCAGTGGAGGGGCTAGCGGGAGTGTGGAGACCCAGTACTTC,CASGGASGSVETQYF
many,TRBV7-9,TRBJ2-7,TRBD2,TGTGCCAGCTCCCTAGCGGGAGATAGATACGAGCAGTACTTC,CASSLAGDRYEQYF
many,TRBV6-5,TRBJ2-7,TRBD2,TGTGCCAGCAGTTACTGGAAAGCGGGGAGTCCCTACGAGCAGTACTTC,CASSYWKAGSPYEQYF
.,TRBV14,TRBJ2-2,TRBD1,TGTGCCAGCAGCCGGATCCGGGACAGAAACACCGGGGAGCTGTTTTTT,CASSRIRDRNTGELFF
.,TRBV29-1,TRBJ2-5,.,TGCAGCGGCCTACTGGAGACCCAGTACTTC,CSGLLETQYF
.,TRBV19,TRBJ2-5,.,TGTGCCAGTAGGCAGGGATCCTCAGAGACCCAGTACTTC,CASRQGSSETQYF
few,TRBV5-1,TRBJ1-1,.,TGCGCCAGCAGCTCCCGAGGGATCTCCACTGGCACTGAAGCTTTCTTT,CASSSRGISTGTEAFF
few,TRBV19,TRBJ1-1,.,TGTGCCAGCATGGATCACAAGAGGAACACTGAAGCTTTCTTT,CASMDHKRNTEAFF
few,TRBV6-5,TRBJ2-2,.,TGTGCCAGCAGTTACACTAACCAGGAAAACACCGGGGAGCTGTTTTTT,CASSYTNQENTGELFF
few,TRBV3-1,TRBJ1-4,TRBD1,TGTGCCAGCAGCCATCGACAGGGGAGGGGTGAAAAACTGTTTTTT,CASSHRQGRGEKLFF
few,TRBV25-1,TRBJ2-2,TRBD2,TGTGCCAGCAGTGCCGGCTTCCTAGCGGGAGATACCGGGGAGCTGTTTTTT,CASSAGFLAGDTGELFF
many,TRBV28,TRBJ1-2,.,TGTGCCAGCACTCGGACCTCGGAGGGAAATGGCTACACCTTC,CASTRTSEGNGYTF
.,TRBV29-1,TRBJ1-1,.,TGCAGCGCCACGGATGACATGAACACTGAAGCTTTCTTT,CSATDDMNTEAFF
.,TRBV5-5,TRBJ2-7,.,TGTGCCAGCAGCTTGGAGCAGCCCTACGAGCAGTACTTC,CASSLEQPYEQYF
.,TRBV2,TRBJ2-1,TRBD2,TGTGCCAGCAGTGGGGCTAGCGGGAGTAGGAATGAGCAGTTCTTC,CASSGASGSRNEQFF
many,TRBV11-2,TRBJ1-1,TRBD1,TGTGCCAGCAGCACCCGACAGGGGGCAGTTCCTGAAGCTTTCTTT,CASSTRQGAVPEAFF
.,TRBV18,TRBJ2-5,.,TGTGCCAGCTCACCGGGTCCGATTGAACAAGAGACCCAGTACTTC,CASSPGPIEQETQYF
.,TRBV4-1,TRBJ2-2,.,TGCGCCAGCAGCCAAGAGGGGCGGGGCTTCTCCGGGGAGCTGTTTTTT,CASSQEGRGFSGELFF
many,TRBV24-1,TRBJ2-2,TRBD1,TGTGCCACCAGAGGACAGGCCTCTCAGAACGGCGGGGAGCTGTTTTTT,CATRGQASQNGGELFF
.,TRBV3-1,TRBJ1-1,TRBD1,TGTGCCAGCAGTCCAGCTAGGACAGGGAGAACTGAAGCTTTCTTT,CASSPARTGRTEAFF